This passage covers 17 T cell receptor beta chains from one sample sequenced in a study of cytomegalovirus exposure and HLA in healthy donors (dated by TCRdb to about 2017). The library was produced with the immunoSEQ multiplex PCR assay. For the multiplex PCR, a mixture combining 60 forward primers for TCR Vbeta segments and 13 reverse primers for TCR Jbeta segments was used. Held by TCRdb, this immuneACCESS table contains in-frame sequences only and omits some clones. Under half of the omission traces to an unresolved V gene where checked; the cause of the rest is unknown. The table for this sample records 150,000 to 250,000 clones. The ten most abundant clones make up 0.65% to 0.75% of the sample. Specimen: PBMCs. The receptors were sampled from a boy aged 5-17 years in good health and CMV-seronegative.

As concerns this clone: The junction and the germline gene differ at one end; a read error may be behind it. The chain employs TRBV11-1 and TRBJ2-1; TRBD2 agrees at 7 bases. Looked up from germline, CDR1 is SGHAT and CDR2 is FQDESV (reference sequence). The CDR3 length is 17 residues. CDR3 region: CASSLFGSETSYHEQFF. The DNA of the CDR3 is TGTGCCAGCAGCTTATTTGGCTCCGAGACTAGCTACCATGAGCAGTTCTTC.

The rearrangement uses TRBV27 and TRBJ1-1; 9 bases line up with TRBD1. Germline V gene data show CDR1 as MNHEY and CDR2 as SMNVEV (reference sequence). The CDR3 sequence is 16 residues long. V lost 3 bases and J lost 1; bases outside the gene matches: 6. CDR3 nucleotides: TGTGCCAGCAGTTTCCTACAGGGGGCAGGGAACACTGAAGCTTTCTTT. This sequence encodes CASSFLQGAGNTEAFF.

This chain links TRBV9 with TRBJ2-1; a possible D gene is TRBD1 (5 bases). The V and J ends lost 3 bases and 5 bases respectively, with 12 bases between them. Germline V CDR1 and CDR2: SGDLS, YYNGEE. This CDR3 contains 14 residues. The CDR3 region has the DNA TGTGCCAGCAGCGCCCTCGACAGCCACAATGAGCAGTTCTTC. Amino acids: CASSALDSHNEQFF.

The V and J genes are TRBV6-5 and TRBJ2-5; 7 bases fit TRBD2. Looked up from germline, CDR1 is MNHEY and CDR2 is SVGAGI. This CDR3 is 13 amino acids long. With 8 bases clipped from V and 5 bases from J, the junction kept 8 bases outside the gene matches. The CDR3 is CASQRTSHETQYF. As DNA, the CDR3 is TGTGCCAGCCAAAGGACTAGTCATGAGACCCAGTACTTC.

The chain is built from TRBV27 and TRBJ2-5; 10 positions agree with TRBD2. This CDR3 is built from 16 residues. Trimming at V came to 0 bases and at J to 3 bases, leaving 4 bases not matched to a gene. Germline V CDR1 and CDR2: MNHEY, SMNVEV (reference sequence). The CDR3 loop is CASSLSLAGDKETQYF. The CDR3 region has the DNA TGTGCCAGCAGTTTATCTCTAGCGGGGGACAAAGAGACCCAGTACTTC.

The V and J genes are TRBV6-6 and TRBJ1-1; D gene uncertain. This CDR3 is built from 13 residues. Germline V gene data show CDR1 as MNHNY and CDR2 as SVGAGI (reference sequence). V lost 7 bases and J 4 bases, leaving 13 bases between the germline ends. CDR3 residues: CASTHGVPTEAFF. CDR3 DNA: TGTGCCAGCACCCACGGTGTCCCCACTGAAGCTTTCTTT.

V usage is TRBV5-4 and J usage is TRBJ1-2; TRBD1 aligns across 7 bases. Trimming took 2 bases from V and 11 from J; bases not matched to a gene: 9. Germline CDR1 SGHNT, CDR2 YYREEE (reference sequence). The CDR3 is made up of 13 amino acids. This CDR3 is CASSLGTASGYTF. DNA of the CDR3: TGTGCCAGCAGCTTAGGGACAGCTTCTGGGTACACCTTC. The whole variable domain, remainder taken from reference TRBV5-4 and TRBJ1-2, is ETGVTQSPTHLIKTRGQQVTLRCSSQSGHNTVSWYQQALGQGPQFIFQYYREEENGRGNFPPRFSGLQFPNYSSELNVNALELDDSALYLCASSLGTASGYTFGSGTRLTVV.

The chain recombines TRBV6-6 with TRBJ2-3; 10 bases agree with TRBD2. This CDR3 is 14 amino acids long. With V trimmed by 8 bases and J by 2 bases, 4 bases remained unmatched. Germline CDR1 and CDR2: MNHNY and SVGAGI (reference sequence). CDR3 DNA sequence: TGTGCCAGCGCTAGCGGGGGCTCCACAGATACGCAGTATTTT. Its translation is CASASGGSTDTQYF.

The chain carries TRBV29-1 and TRBJ1-1, with unresolved D. The CDR3 contains 12 residues. CDR1 is SQVTM and CDR2 is ANQGSEA in the germline V gene. V lost 0 bases and J 8 bases, leaving 10 bases between the germline ends. CDR3 protein: CSVEDGPGEAFF. CDR3 coding DNA: TGCAGCGTTGAAGATGGGCCGGGGGAAGCTTTCTTT.

J is TRBJ1-1 and V is TRBV2; no clear D. Germline V CDR1 and CDR2: SNHLY, FYNNEI. V was trimmed by 2 bases and J by 8 bases, leaving 9 bases between them. There are 12 residues in the CDR3. The CDR3 sequence: CASSEMTPEAFF. The CDR3 bases are TGTGCCAGCAGTGAAATGACACCCGAAGCTTTCTTT.

The rearrangement links TRBV4-1 to TRBJ2-1, with D uncertain. The V gene lost 0 bases and the J gene lost 5 bases, with 8 bases spanning the gap. The CDR3 spans 14 residues. Germline lookup yields CDR1 MGHRA and CDR2 YSYEKL. The CDR3, as DNA: TGCGCCAGCAGCCAAGATTTATTCGACAATGAGCAGTTCTTC. Protein: CASSQDLFDNEQFF.

The CDR3 nucleotides read TGTGCCAGCACTAGTCCCGGGACAGACTCCTACGAGCAGTACTTC. Protein product: CASTSPGTDSYEQYF. The rearrangement joins TRBV18 to TRBJ2-7; TRBD1 matches 7 bases. V lost 8 bases to trimming and J lost 0 bases; unmatched junction nucleotides: 10. The CDR3 extends over 15 amino acids. Germline CDR1 and CDR2: KGHSH and LQKENI.

The chain links TRBV7-9 to TRBJ2-7; perhaps TRBD2 as D (6 bases). CDR3 size: 14 residues. V was cut by 6 bases and J by 0 bases, with 12 bases left in between. Germline loops: CDR1 SEHNR, CDR2 FQNEAQ (reference sequence). CDR3 DNA: TGTGCCAGCAGGTCTAGCGCGAGCTCCTACGAGCAGTACTTC. Translation gives CASRSSASSYEQYF.

This rearrangement joins TRBV13 to TRBJ1-1; 7 positions match TRBD1. V shed 8 bases, J shed 1 base, and the junction held 4 bases outside the gene matches. The CDR3 has 13 amino acids. CDR1 is PRHDT, CDR2 FYEKMQ, per germline (reference sequence). CDR3 in DNA: TGTGCCAGCTCCGCAGGGGGGAACACTGAAGCTTTCTTT. It translates to CASSAGGNTEAFF.

The rearrangement uses TRBV7-3 and TRBJ2-3; no reliable D call. V gave up 0 bases and J gave up 1 base, with 8 bases separating them. The CDR3 sequence is 15 residues long. CDR1 is SGHTA, CDR2 FQGTGA, per germline. The CDR3 sequence: CASSLTGTGTDTQYF. CDR3 in DNA: TGTGCCAGCAGCTTAACAGGTACAGGCACAGATACGCAGTATTTT.

This sequence joins TRBV7-3 and TRBJ2-2, with D possibly TRBD2 on 6 matching bases. Trimming pared 2 bases from V and 4 bases from J, leaving 11 bases between. This CDR3 is built from 15 residues. CDR1 and CDR2 (germline): SGHTA, FQGTGA. This CDR3 reads CASSLEGRSTGELFF. The CDR3 DNA reads TGTGCCAGCAGCTTAGAAGGGAGGAGCACCGGGGAGCTGTTTTTT.

This chain uses TRBV30 with TRBJ2-1, with TRBD1 as a possible D gene (7 bases). The CDR3 spans 15 residues. Trimming stripped 2 bases from V and 7 bases from J, with 18 bases between. The germline V gene encodes CDR1 GTSNPN and CDR2 SVGIG (reference sequence). This chain's CDR3 is CAWSQGGAALNEQFF. As DNA, the CDR3 is TGTGCCTGGAGTCAGGGGGGAGCAGCCTTAAATGAGCAGTTCTTC.